This TCR beta chain was observed in a study of blood T cell repertoires in COVID-19. In the study overall: Samples representing acute and convalescent COVID-19 were sourced from the United States, Italy and Spain. PBMCs, B-cell-depleted T cells, or T cells provided the cDNA or gDNA that made up the material.

The authors' processing: Estimation of nucleated cell counts was performed using reference gene primer amplification. TCRdb keeps only in-frame clones here, not all; method: immunoSEQ multiplex PCR. That table supplies the V and J calls and clone size; D and trimming were determined from the DNA. The table has 110,000 to 150,000 clones, around 79% seen once; the top ten hold under 4.5%. Losses at the gene ends were 6 bases for V and 8 bases for J; bases not matched to a gene: 4. The germline V gene encodes CDR1 MDHEN and CDR2 SYDVKM. This CDR3 region has 13 residues. The chain links TRBV28 to TRBJ1-6; 7 nucleotides match TRBD1. Sequencing was performed on peripheral blood. The sequence derives from a man aged 55-75 years with acute or convalescent COVID-19. The CDR3: CASRVQGYSPLHF. The DNA of the CDR3 is TGTGCCAGCAGGGTACAGGGGTATTCACCCCTCCACTTT.